This T cell receptor (beta chain) was captured by sequencing in a study of OX40 agonist ivuxolimab in advanced cancers. General study findings and limits: CD8+ T cells showed, on average, more clonal expansion than CD4+ cells. The antigens recognized by the expanded peripheral T cells, that is their antigen specificity, were not determined.

Blood sampling was done at baseline, cycle 4 day 1, and cycle 7 day 1. Method: immunoSEQ multiplex PCR; TCRdb's copy keeps in-frame clones and lacks some. The sample carries about 76,000 clones, 70% to 90% recorded once. About this clone: No antigen is known for it.

This specimen was CD4+ or CD8+ T cells sorted from blood, taken in a trial of the OX40 agonist ivuxolimab. The sequence was obtained from an adult with an advanced solid tumor such as melanoma, head and neck, liver or kidney cancer.

The CDR3 loop is CASSIQGINGYTF. DNA of the CDR3: TGTGCCAGCAGCATACAGGGGATTAATGGCTACACCTTC. V and J are TRBV14 and TRBJ1-2; TRBD1 agrees at 7 bases. The CDR3 length is 13 residues. CDR1 is SGHDN and CDR2 is FVKESK in the germline V gene. V shed 5 bases, J shed 6 bases, and the junction held 6 bases outside the gene matches.